This T cell receptor (beta chain) was recorded in a study of blood T cell repertoires in COVID-19. Overall study context: The study drew acute and convalescent COVID-19 samples from the United States, Italy and Spain.

The data were produced by immunoSEQ multiplex PCR, yet TCRdb's version contains in-frame clones alone and is incomplete. The data hold around 160,000 clones, with almost 90% observed a single time. The germline V gene encodes CDR1 SEHNR and CDR2 FQNEAQ (reference sequence). The CDR3 has 12 residues. Trimming pared 11 bases from V and 4 bases from J, leaving 14 bases between. The source of this sequence is a human donor in a cohort sampled during active COVID-19. V usage is TRBV7-9 and J usage is TRBJ1-2, with D perhaps TRBD1 (5 bases). The specimen sequenced was peripheral blood. Written as DNA, the CDR3 is TGTGCCGCCGGTCGGAGGGGCTATGGCTACACCTTC. It translates to CAAGRRGYGYTF.